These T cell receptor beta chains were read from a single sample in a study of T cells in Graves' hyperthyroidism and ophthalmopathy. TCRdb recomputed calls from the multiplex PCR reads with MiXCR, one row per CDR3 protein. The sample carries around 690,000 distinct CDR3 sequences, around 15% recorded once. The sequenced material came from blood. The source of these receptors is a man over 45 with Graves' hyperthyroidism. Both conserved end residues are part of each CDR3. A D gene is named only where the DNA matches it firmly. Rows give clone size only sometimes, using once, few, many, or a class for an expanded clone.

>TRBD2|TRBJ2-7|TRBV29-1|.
TGCAGCGTTGAGGTTAGCGGGAGCTCCTACGAGCAGTACTTC
CSVEVSGSSYEQYF
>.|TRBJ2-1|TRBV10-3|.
TGTGCCATCAGGGGAGACAACTCCTACAATGAGCAGTTCTTC
CAIRGDNSYNEQFF
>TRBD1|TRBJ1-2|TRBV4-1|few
TGCGCCAGCAGTCACGGACAGGACTATGGCTACACCTTC
CASSHGQDYGYTF
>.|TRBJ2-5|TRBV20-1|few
TGCAGTGCTAGAGAGATCTTGGGACGCGCCCAAGAGACCCAGTACTTC
CSAREILGRAQETQYF
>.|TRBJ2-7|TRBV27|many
TGTGCCAGCTCAAGGTCGACCGGGACATCTTATTACGAGCAGTACTTC
CASSRSTGTSYYEQYF
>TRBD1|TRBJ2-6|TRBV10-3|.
TGTGCCATCAGAGCTTCAGGGGGCTCTGGGGCCAACGTCCTGACTTTC
CAIRASGGSGANVLTF
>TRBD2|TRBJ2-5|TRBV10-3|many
TGTGCCATCAGTATGTCTAGCGGGAGAGGATCAAGGGAGACCCAGTACTTC
CAISMSSGRGSRETQYF
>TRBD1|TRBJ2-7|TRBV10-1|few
TGCGCCAGCAGGCTTGGACAGGCCGGCTCCTACGAGCAGTACTTC
CASRLGQAGSYEQYF
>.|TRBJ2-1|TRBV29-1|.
TGCAGCGTTGGGACCTACAATGAGCAGTTCTTC
CSVGTYNEQFF
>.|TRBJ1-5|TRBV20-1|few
TGCAGTGCTAGAGATGGGGCCGATAATCAGCCCCAGCATTTT
CSARDGADNQPQHF
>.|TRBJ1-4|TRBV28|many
TGTGCCAGCAGTTTTAGAGAAAAACTGTTTTTT
CASSFREKLFF
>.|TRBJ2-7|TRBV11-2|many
TGTGCCAGCAGCTCTGTTGCTCGACCCTACGAGCAGTACTTC
CASSSVARPYEQYF
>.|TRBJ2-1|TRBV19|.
TGTGCCAGTAGTATGATAGCCGAGCTCTACAATGAGCAGTTCTTC
CASSMIAELYNEQFF
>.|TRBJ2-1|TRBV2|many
TGTGCCAGCAGTGACTCGGCTTCCTACAATGAGCAGTTCTTC
CASSDSASYNEQFF
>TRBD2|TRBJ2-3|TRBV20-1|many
TGCAGTGCTAGTGCCGGCGGGAGGCCCACAGATACGCAGTATTTT
CSASAGGRPTDTQYF
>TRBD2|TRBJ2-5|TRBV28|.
TGCGCCAGCAGCCAAGATCCGGCGGGAGGAAGGCCCCAGTACTTC
CASSQDPAGGRPQYF
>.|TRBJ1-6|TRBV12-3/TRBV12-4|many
TGTGCCAGCAGTTTGGGGAGAGATTCACCCCTCCACTTT
CASSLGRDSPLHF
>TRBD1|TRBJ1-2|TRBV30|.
TGTGCCTTTTTACCAGGGGGCGCGAGGGGCTACACCTTC
CAFLPGGARGYTF
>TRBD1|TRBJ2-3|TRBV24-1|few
TGTGCCACCAGTGATTTAACAGGGGGCGAAGATACGCAGTATTTT
CATSDLTGGEDTQYF
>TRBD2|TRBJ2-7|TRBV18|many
TGTGCCAGCTCACCACCGAACCGAGCGGGAATCTACGAGCAGTACTTC
CASSPPNRAGIYEQYF
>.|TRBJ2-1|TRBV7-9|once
TGTGCCAGCAGCCCCTCTGCAGGGTACTCCTACAATGAGCAGTTCTTC
CASSPSAGYSYNEQFF
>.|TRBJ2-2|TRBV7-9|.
TGTGCCAGCAGCTCCACTGATGCGAACACCGGGGAGCTGTTTTTT
CASSSTDANTGELFF
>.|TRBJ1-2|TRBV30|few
TGTGCCTGGAGTGCACCGGGATACTATGGCTACACCTTC
CAWSAPGYYGYTF
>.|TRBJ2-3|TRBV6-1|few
TGTGCCAGCAGTGGACTGATAAGGGCAGATACGCAGTATTTT
CASSGLIRADTQYF
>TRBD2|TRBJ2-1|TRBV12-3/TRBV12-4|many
TGTGCCAGCACCAAATGGGGGGGACGCTCCTACAATGAGCAGTTCTTC
CASTKWGGRSYNEQFF
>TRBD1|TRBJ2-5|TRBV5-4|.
TGTGCCAGCAGCTTGGGTGTGGGACAGGGGGCTACGTACCGAGAGACCCAGTACTTC
CASSLGVGQGATYRETQYF
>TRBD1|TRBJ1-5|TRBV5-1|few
TGCGCCAGCGGCCACGGACAGGGGAATCAGCCCCAGCATTTT
CASGHGQGNQPQHF
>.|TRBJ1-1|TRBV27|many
TGTGCCAGCAGTTTATCGGAACTGAACACTGAAGCTTTCTTT
CASSLSELNTEAFF
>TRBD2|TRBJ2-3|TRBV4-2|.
TGTGCCAGCAGCCCGGTGACTAGCGGGAGTTCAGATACGCAGTATTTT
CASSPVTSGSSDTQYF
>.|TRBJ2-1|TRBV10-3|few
TGTGCCATCAGTGACTCCTCCTACAATGAGCAGTTCTTC
CAISDSSYNEQFF
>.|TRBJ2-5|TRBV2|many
TGTGCCAGCAGGAATTTAGGGGAGACCCAGTACTTC
CASRNLGETQYF
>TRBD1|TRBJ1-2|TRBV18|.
TGTGCCAGCTCAACCACAGGGGGTCCTTATGGCTACACCTTC
CASSTTGGPYGYTF
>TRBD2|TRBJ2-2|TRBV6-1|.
TGTGCCACCGAATGGGGACTAGGTCTGACCGGGGAGCTGCTTTTT
CATEWGLGLTGELLF
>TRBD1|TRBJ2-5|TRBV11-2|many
TGTGCCAGCAGGGGAGTTGGACAGGGGGAGACCCAGTACTTC
CASRGVGQGETQYF
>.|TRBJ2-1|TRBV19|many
TGTGCCAGTAGTCCCGGCCGGGGGCGCTTACACTCCTACAATGAGCAGTTCTTC
CASSPGRGRLHSYNEQFF
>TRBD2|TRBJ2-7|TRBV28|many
TGTGCCAGCAGTTTAATCGCGGGAGACCCCTACGAGCAGTACTTC
CASSLIAGDPYEQYF
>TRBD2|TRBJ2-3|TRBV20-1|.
TGCAGTGCTCGGAGACTAGCGGACACAGATACGCAGTATTTT
CSARRLADTDTQYF
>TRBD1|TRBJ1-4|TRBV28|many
TGTGCCAGCAGTGCGGACAGGGGGTTCGGTGAAAAACTGTTTTTT
CASSADRGFGEKLFF
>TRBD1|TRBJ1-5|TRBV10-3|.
TGTGCCAGTGGGACAGGGGGCGGCGGGCCCCAGCATTTT
CASGTGGGGPQHF
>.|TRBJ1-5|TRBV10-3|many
TGTGCCATTGGGACCCCGGACCAAGGCAATCAGCCCCAGCATTTT
CAIGTPDQGNQPQHF
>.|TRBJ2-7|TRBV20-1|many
TGCAGTGCTAGCCAAGGACTTGCCTACGAGCAGTACTTC
CSASQGLAYEQYF
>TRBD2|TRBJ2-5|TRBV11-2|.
TGTGCCAGCAGCTCAAGACTAGCGGGAGGGCCCCCAGAGACCCAGTACTTC
CASSSRLAGGPPETQYF
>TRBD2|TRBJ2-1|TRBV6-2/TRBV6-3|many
TGTGCCAGCAGTGAAACTAGCGGGAGTCGCTTCGATGAGCAGTTCTTC
CASSETSGSRFDEQFF
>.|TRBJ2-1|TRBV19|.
TGTGCCAGTAGTATATTGGATGCAGACAATGAGCAGTTCTTC
CASSILDADNEQFF
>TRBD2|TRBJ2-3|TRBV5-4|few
TGTGCCAGCAGCTTAAAACTAGCGGGAGGGTACCGCACAGATACGCAGTATTTT
CASSLKLAGGYRTDTQYF
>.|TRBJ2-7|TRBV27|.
TGTGCCAGCATAACCTACGAGCAGTACTTC
CASITYEQYF
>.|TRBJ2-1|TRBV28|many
TGTGCCAGCAGCACTTTGGGGCCAGAATACAATGAGCAGTTCTTC
CASSTLGPEYNEQFF
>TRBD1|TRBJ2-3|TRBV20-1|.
TGCAGTGCAACCCGGGACAGGGGTGAAGATACGCAGTATTTT
CSATRDRGEDTQYF
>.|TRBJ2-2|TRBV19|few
TGTGCCAGTACCCTTAAAAGGACAAGGAACACCGGGGAGCTGTTTTTT
CASTLKRTRNTGELFF
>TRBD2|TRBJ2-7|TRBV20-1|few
TGCAGTGCTAGAGATGGGGCTAGCGGGAGGGCCTCCGAGCAGTACTTC
CSARDGASGRASEQYF
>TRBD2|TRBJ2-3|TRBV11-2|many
TGTGCCAGCAGCCTCCCACTAGCGGGAGCTGCAGATACGCAGTATTTT
CASSLPLAGAADTQYF
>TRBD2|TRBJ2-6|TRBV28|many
TGTGCCAGCAGTTTATCCGGACTAGCGGGACCGGCGGCCGGGGCCAACGTCCTGACTTTC
CASSLSGLAGPAAGANVLTF
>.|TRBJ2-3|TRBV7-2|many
TGTGCCAGCAGCTTAGATCGGTCCACTAGCACAGATACGCAGTATTTT
CASSLDRSTSTDTQYF
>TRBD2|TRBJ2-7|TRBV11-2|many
TGTGCCAGCAGTTCCACCCTAGGGACTACCTACGAGCAGTACTTC
CASSSTLGTTYEQYF
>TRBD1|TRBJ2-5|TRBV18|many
TGTGCCAGCTCACCACGACAGGGAAGGGAGACCCAGTACTTC
CASSPRQGRETQYF